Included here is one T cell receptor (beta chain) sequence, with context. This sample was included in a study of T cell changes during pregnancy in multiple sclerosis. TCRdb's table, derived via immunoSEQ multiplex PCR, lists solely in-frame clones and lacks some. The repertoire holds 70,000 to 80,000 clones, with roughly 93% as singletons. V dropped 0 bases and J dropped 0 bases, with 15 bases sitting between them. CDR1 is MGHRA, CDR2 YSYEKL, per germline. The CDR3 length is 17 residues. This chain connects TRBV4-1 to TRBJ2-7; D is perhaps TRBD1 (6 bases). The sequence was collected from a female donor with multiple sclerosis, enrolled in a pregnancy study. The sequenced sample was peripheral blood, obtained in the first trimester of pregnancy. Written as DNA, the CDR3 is TGCGCCAGCAGCCAAGATCATCAGGGGTTGAGCTCCTACGAGCAGTACTTC. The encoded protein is CASSQDHQGLSSYEQYF.